This entry features one T cell receptor (beta chain) sequence. Its specificity is not known. The PCR used 60 Vbeta and 13 Jbeta primers. Clones were read by immunoSEQ multiplex PCR, and TCRdb kept only the in-frame ones, dropping some. This sample has about 86,000 clones; around four fifths occur once, and the top ten carry 6.2%. This sample was taken from a study of cytomegalovirus exposure and HLA in healthy donors. Broader study findings: Upon later analysis, HLA-associated TCR beta chains proved more clonally expanded than other, equally common chains. In a later analysis, TCR association rates varied by HLA locus: DRB1 most, HLA-C fewest.

This receptor was obtained from a woman aged 45 to 65 in good health and CMV-seropositive. Sequencing was done on a sample of PBMCs.

CDR3 sequence: CASSPSSSGANVLTF. DNA for the CDR3: TGTGCCAGCAGCCCCTCTTCGTCTGGGGCCAACGTCCTGACTTTC. The chain employs TRBV9 and TRBJ2-6; no clear D. Germline V gene data show CDR1 as SGDLS and CDR2 as YYNGEE. V was trimmed by 4 bases and J by 1 base, leaving 9 bases between them. There are 15 residues in the CDR3.